A selection of T cell receptor beta chains follows, all from one sample in a study of cytomegalovirus exposure and HLA in healthy donors. Method: immunoSEQ multiplex PCR; TCRdb's copy keeps in-frame clones and lacks some. The sample lists about 140,000 clones; 70% to 85% were seen once. The sequenced material came from PBMCs. These receptors were collected from a woman aged 50 to 65 in good health and CMV-seropositive. Both conserved end residues are part of each CDR3. The D gene is left open where the match is weak. Size is omitted from some rows. Given values are once, few, many or a class for expanded clones.

.,TRBV14,TRBJ1-2,15,.,CASSQDWGGGDGYTF,TGTGCCAGCAGCCAAGATTGGGGGGGAGGAGATGGCTACACCTTC
.,TRBV7-6,TRBJ2-7,14,few,CASSPNRFPWEQYF,TGTGCCAGCAGTCCTAACAGGTTCCCCTGGGAGCAGTACTTC
TRBD1,TRBV2,TRBJ1-1,12,few,CASNRGNTEAFF,TGTGCCAGCAACAGGGGGAACACTGAAGCTTTCTTT
.,TRBV7-2,TRBJ1-2,14,.,CTSSLGAPGRGYTF,TGTACCAGCAGCTTAGGTGCCCCAGGGCGTGGCTACACCTTC
.,TRBV14,TRBJ1-5,17,.,CASSQDQGQFSNQPQHF,TGTGCCAGCAGCCAAGATCAGGGTCAGTTTAGCAATCAGCCCCAGCATTTT
.,TRBV27,TRBJ2-7,16,.,CASSLSVGTKSYEQYF,TGTGCCAGCAGTTTAAGCGTCGGGACAAAGTCCTACGAGCAGTACTTC
TRBD1,TRBV29-1,TRBJ2-5,14,.,CSVEDRGPQETQYF,TGCAGCGTCGAAGACAGGGGCCCACAAGAGACCCAGTACTTC
.,TRBV29-1,TRBJ1-1,11,.,CSVWAVGQTFF,TGCAGCGTTTGGGCTGTCGGACAAACTTTCTTT
.,TRBV5-1,TRBJ1-2,14,.,CASSLGEGADGYTF,TGCGCCAGCAGCTTGGGAGAGGGCGCGGATGGCTACACCTTC
.,TRBV6-5,TRBJ1-1,13,few,CASSIRGSTEAFF,TGTGCCAGCAGCATAAGGGGTTCCACTGAAGCTTTCTTT
TRBD1,TRBV6-5,TRBJ2-2,14,.,CASSYLKGQGGLFF,TGTGCCAGCAGTTACCTGAAAGGACAGGGCGGGCTGTTTTTT
.,TRBV11-2,TRBJ1-2,15,few,CASSLSGILKYGYTF,TGTGCCAGCAGCCTAAGCGGAATTCTGAAGTATGGCTACACCTTC
.,TRBV6-5,TRBJ1-2,14,.,CASSRGQMNYGYTF,TGTGCCAGCAGCCGTGGACAGATGAACTATGGCTACACCTTC
TRBD1,TRBV27,TRBJ1-6,15,.,CASTPGQRWNSPLHF,TGTGCCAGCACCCCGGGACAGAGATGGAATTCACCCCTCCACTTT
TRBD2,TRBV7-3,TRBJ2-1,14,.,CASSLALAGGTQFF,TGTGCCAGCAGCTTGGCACTAGCGGGGGGGACGCAGTTCTTC
.,TRBV21-1,TRBJ1-2,14,.,CASSKGQGNYGYTF,TGTGCCAGCAGCAAAGGACAGGGGAACTATGGCTACACCTTC
TRBD1,TRBV5-1,TRBJ1-3,15,.,CASSWTGTGRNTIYF,TGCGCCAGCAGCTGGACCGGGACAGGGCGTAACACCATATATTTT
TRBD2,TRBV7-2,TRBJ2-2,16,.,CASSLERGLGAGELFF,TGTGCCAGCAGCTTAGAAAGGGGACTAGGGGCAGGGGAGCTGTTTTTT
TRBD1,TRBV5-1,TRBJ2-5,14,.,CASSLTGTEETQYF,TGCGCCAGCAGTTTAACCGGGACAGAAGAGACCCAGTACTTC
TRBD1,TRBV11-3,TRBJ1-1,14,.,CASSSGQTNTEAFF,TGTGCCAGCAGCTCGGGACAGACGAACACTGAAGCTTTCTTT
TRBD1,TRBV29-1,TRBJ2-5,11,.,CSEGAGETQYF,TGCAGCGAGGGGGCCGGCGAGACCCAGTACTTC
.,TRBV5-4,TRBJ1-1,14,few,CASSLRQASTEAFF,TGTGCCAGCAGCTTGCGACAGGCGAGCACTGAAGCTTTCTTT
.,TRBV27,TRBJ2-7,14,.,CASSLRLGATEQYF,TGTGCCAGCAGTTTACGTCTAGGGGCGACCGAGCAGTACTTC
.,TRBV6-1,TRBJ1-6,15,few,CASRGVGSYNSPLHF,TGTGCCAGCCGGGGGGTCGGCTCCTATAATTCACCCCTCCACTTT
.,TRBV18,TRBJ2-3,13,.,CASSPGNTDTQYF,TGTGCCAGCTCCCCCGGGAACACAGATACGCAGTATTTT
TRBD2,TRBV4-3,TRBJ2-2,17,.,CASSQALRWGRGGELFF,TGCGCCAGCAGCCAGGCGTTGAGGTGGGGGAGGGGCGGGGAGCTGTTTTTT
.,TRBV7-3,TRBJ2-5,15,.,CASSAGGQFRETQYF,TGTGCCAGCAGCGCCGGCGGACAGTTCCGAGAGACCCAGTACTTC
.,TRBV4-3,TRBJ1-2,15,.,CASSQDSGRVYGYTF,TGCGCCAGCAGCCAAGATAGTGGGAGGGTTTATGGCTACACCTTC
.,TRBV6-5,TRBJ2-7,14,.,CASSTAVPLYEQYF,TGTGCCAGCAGTACCGCCGTACCACTTTACGAGCAGTACTTC
TRBD1,TRBV4-1,TRBJ1-2,14,once,CASSQAGTGLGYTF,TGCGCCAGCAGCCAAGCTGGGACAGGGCTTGGCTACACCTTC
.,TRBV2,TRBJ1-1,14,once,CASSVTDSFTEAFF,TGTGCCAGCAGCGTAACGGACAGTTTCACTGAAGCTTTCTTT
.,TRBV2,TRBJ1-2,11,.,CASTDSYGYTF,TGTGCCAGCACAGACAGCTATGGCTACACCTTC
.,TRBV11-3,TRBJ2-1,15,.,CASSLTRAPTNEQFF,TGTGCCAGCAGCCTAACCAGGGCCCCCACAAATGAGCAGTTCTTC
TRBD2,TRBV7-8,TRBJ2-5,14,.,CASSHGLDQETQYF,TGTGCCAGCAGCCATGGACTAGATCAAGAGACCCAGTACTTC
TRBD1,TRBV2,TRBJ1-2,16,.,CASREEPDRGADGYTF,TGTGCCAGCAGGGAAGAACCGGACAGGGGGGCAGATGGCTACACCTTC
.,TRBV30,TRBJ1-5,15,.,CAWSQDSYSNQPQHF,TGTGCCTGGAGTCAGGACAGCTATAGCAATCAGCCCCAGCATTTT
TRBD1,TRBV6-1,TRBJ1-1,13,.,CASSYDRDTEAFF,TGTGCCAGCAGCTATGACAGGGACACTGAAGCTTTCTTT
.,TRBV23-1,TRBJ2-5,20,.,CASSQWSGFPRPGEIETQYF,TGCGCCAGCAGTCAATGGTCTGGATTCCCGCGGCCTGGCGAAATAGAGACCCAGTACTTC
.,TRBV7-5,TRBJ2-7,15,.,CARSLGLAPSDEQYF,TGTGCCAGAAGCTTGGGTTTAGCCCCCTCGGACGAGCAGTACTTC
.,TRBV4-1,TRBJ1-6,14,once,CASRDVGRNSPLHF,TGCGCCAGCAGGGATGTGGGGCGGAATTCACCCCTCCACTTT
.,TRBV28,TRBJ1-4,13,.,CASSLGQNEKLFF,TGTGCCAGCAGTTTAGGCCAGAATGAAAAACTGTTTTTT
.,TRBV11-2,TRBJ1-3,13,few,CASSPLVGNTIYF,TGTGCCAGCAGCCCCCTTGTTGGAAACACCATATATTTT
.,TRBV10-1,TRBJ1-2,13,.,CASSDPSPSGYTF,TGCGCCAGCAGTGACCCGTCTCCCTCTGGCTACACCTTC
.,TRBV9,TRBJ2-5,18,.,CASSVEAYHRHLGIAQYF,TGTGCCAGCAGCGTAGAGGCATATCACAGGCATCTTGGTATAGCCCAGTACTTC
TRBD1,TRBV18,TRBJ1-5,16,.,CASSPPSGGLAQPQHF,TGTGCCAGCTCACCACCGTCAGGGGGTTTAGCTCAGCCCCAGCATTTT
TRBD1,TRBV28,TRBJ1-2,13,.,CASSSTGFVGYTF,TGTGCCAGCAGTTCGACAGGGTTCGTGGGCTACACCTTC
.,TRBV25-1,TRBJ1-6,16,few,CASSATAEGANSPLHF,TGTGCCAGCAGTGCTACCGCGGAGGGCGCCAATTCACCCCTCCACTTT
TRBD2,TRBV6-5,TRBJ2-5,15,.,CASSSPQRGQETQYF,TGTGCCAGCAGTTCCCCCCAGCGGGGACAAGAGACCCAGTACTTC
.,TRBV10-1,TRBJ1-6,16,.,CASSKDRQEYNSPLHF,TGCGCCAGCAGCAAAGATCGACAGGAATATAATTCACCCCTCCACTTT
TRBD1,TRBV7-6,TRBJ2-6,17,once,CASSPGQGRSGANVLTF,TGTGCCAGCAGCCCGGGACAGGGGCGCTCTGGGGCCAACGTCCTGACTTTC
.,TRBV5-6,TRBJ1-3,14,.,CASSVGGSGNTIYF,TGTGCCAGCAGTGTCGGGGGCTCTGGAAACACCATATATTTT
TRBD1,TRBV27,TRBJ2-1,14,.,CASRTRGQNNEQFF,TGTGCCAGCAGAACACGGGGACAGAACAATGAGCAGTTCTTC
.,TRBV6-6,TRBJ2-2,16,few,CASSYPRQTNTGELFF,TGTGCCAGCAGTTACCCGAGACAAACGAACACCGGGGAGCTGTTTTTT
TRBD1,TRBV7-2,TRBJ2-7,15,.,CASTDIDRGLYEQYF,TGTGCCAGCACCGACATCGACAGGGGTCTCTACGAGCAGTACTTC